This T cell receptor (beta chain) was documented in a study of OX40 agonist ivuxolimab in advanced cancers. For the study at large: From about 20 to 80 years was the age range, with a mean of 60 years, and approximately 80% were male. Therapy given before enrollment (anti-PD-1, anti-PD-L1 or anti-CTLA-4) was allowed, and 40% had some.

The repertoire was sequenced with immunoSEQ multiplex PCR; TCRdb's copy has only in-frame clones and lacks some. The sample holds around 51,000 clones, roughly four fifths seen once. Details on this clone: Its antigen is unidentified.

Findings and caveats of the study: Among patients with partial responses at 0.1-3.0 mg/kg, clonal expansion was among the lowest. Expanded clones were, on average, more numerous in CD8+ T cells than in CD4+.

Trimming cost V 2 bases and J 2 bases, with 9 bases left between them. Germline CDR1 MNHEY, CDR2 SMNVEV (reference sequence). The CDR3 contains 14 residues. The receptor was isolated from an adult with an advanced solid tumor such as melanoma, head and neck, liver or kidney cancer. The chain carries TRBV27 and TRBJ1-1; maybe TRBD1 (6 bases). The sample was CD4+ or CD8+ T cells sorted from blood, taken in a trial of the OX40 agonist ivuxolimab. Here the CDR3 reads CASSLAGGNTEAFF. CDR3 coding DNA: TGTGCCAGCAGTTTAGCGGGGGGCAACACTGAAGCTTTCTTT.